These 26 T cell receptor beta chains were all obtained from the same sample, sequenced in a study of Graves' ophthalmopathy and Graves' hyperthyroidism. Transcripts of RNA were the source for amplifying TCR beta CDR3 regions. First-round RT-PCR used HTBI primers; second-round multiplex PCR followed. TCRdb used MiXCR to reprocess the multiplex PCR reads, holding one entry per CDR3 protein. The table has 500,000 to 800,000 distinct CDR3 sequences, 35% to 45% seen once. The source material was peripheral blood. All receptors derive from an adult man with Graves' ophthalmopathy.

To note about this clonotype: This may stem from a read error, because a much larger clone lies one nucleotide away. The CDR3 carries no conserved terminal phenylalanine or tryptophan, so it likely arises from a read error. The chain is built from TRBV20-1 and TRBJ1-3; TRBD1 matches 7 bases. This CDR3 has 13 residues. Per the germline V gene, CDR1 is DFQATT and CDR2 is SNEGSKA (reference sequence). V lost 5 bases to trimming and J lost 0 bases; unmatched junction nucleotides: 1. CDR3 DNA: TGCAGTGCTGGGGACAGCTCTGGAAACACCATATATTCT. This translates into CSAGDSSGNTIYS.

In this sample, this clonotype turned up many times. The chain links TRBV24-1 to TRBJ2-2; D gene uncertain. Germline CDR1 is KGHDR and CDR2 is SFDVKD. Trimming pared 5 bases from V and 1 base from J, leaving 7 bases between. The CDR3 extends over 14 amino acids. The CDR3, as DNA: TGTGCCACCAGTGCCAACCAGAACACCGGGGAGCTGTTTTTT. It yields the protein CATSANQNTGELFF.

With respect to this clonotype: At one end, the junction sequence differs from germline, possibly due to a read error. V usage is TRBV25-1 and J usage is TRBJ1-6; D perhaps matches TRBD1 (6 bases). This CDR3 region has 18 residues. Germline V gene sequence: CDR1 MGHDK, CDR2 SYGVNS. The CDR3 sequence is CACSASGTHISYNSPLHF. DNA of the CDR3: TGTGCCTGCAGTGCATCCGGGACACATATCTCCTATAATTCACCCCTCCACTTT.

To note about this clonotype: Relative to the germline gene, one junction end is altered; a read error may explain this. CDR3 in amino acids: CASSLAGTRRYEQYF. CDR3 in DNA: TGTGCCAGCAGCTTGGCCGGGACTAGGAGATACGAGCAGTACTTC. The chain is built from TRBV5-1 and TRBJ2-7, with 8 positions matching TRBD2. Germline V gives CDR1 SGHRS, CDR2 YFSETQ. This CDR3 has 15 residues.

The rearrangement joins TRBV11-2 to TRBJ2-7; D is perhaps TRBD2 (5 bases). Trimming took off 1 base at V and 2 bases at J, with 12 bases between the two ends. This CDR3 is 15 amino acids long. The V gene's germline CDR1 is SGHAT and CDR2 FQNNGV. This CDR3 is CASSLGFAGTYEQYF. In DNA, the CDR3 is TGTGCCAGCAGCTTAGGTTTCGCCGGGACCTACGAGCAGTACTTC. The entire variable domain, with the rest obtained from reference TRBV11-2 and TRBJ2-7, is as follows: EAGVAQSPRYKIIEKRQSVAFWCNPISGHATLYWYQQILGQGPKLLIQFQNNGVVDDSQLPKDRFSAERLKGVDSTLKIQPAKLEDSAVYLCASSLGFAGTYEQYFGPGTRLTVT.

This clonotype was recorded at least ten times. The V call is TRBV20-1, the J call TRBJ1-6, with D unclear. Germline values: CDR1 DFQATT, CDR2 SNEGSKA (reference sequence). Trimming shortened V by 0 bases and J by 5 bases, and 5 bases separated the two germline ends. This CDR3 is 13 amino acids long. CDR3 sequence reads: CSARDVNNSPLHF. The CDR3 DNA follows: TGCAGTGCTAGAGACGTGAATAATTCACCCCTCCACTTT.

The chain is built from TRBV29-1 and TRBJ2-5; the D gene could be TRBD1 or TRBD2 (9 bases each). Trimming cost V 6 bases and J 4 bases, with 30 bases left between them. The V gene's germline CDR1 is SQVTM and CDR2 ANQGSEA. This CDR3 contains 18 residues. CDR3 DNA: TGCAGCGTACTGACTAGCGGTTTGGGGGGACAGGGTTCAGAGACCCAGTACTTC. Translated, it gives CSVLTSGLGGQGSETQYF. Drawing the rest from reference TRBV29-1 and TRBJ2-5, the complete variable domain is SAVISQKPSRDICQRGTSLTIQCQVDSQVTMMFWYRQQPGQSLTLIATANQGSEATYESGFVIDKFPISRPNLTFSTLTVSNMSPEDSSIYLCSVLTSGLGGQGSETQYFGPGTRLLVL.

This clonotype has ten or more counts. This chain links TRBV7-2 with TRBJ2-5; D gene ambiguous. Germline values: CDR1 SGHTA, CDR2 FQGNSA. Trimming cost V 5 bases and J 4 bases, with 8 bases left between them. This CDR3 contains 12 residues. This chain's CDR3 is CASSPHLETQYF. CDR3 DNA: TGTGCCAGCAGCCCACATCTAGAGACCCAGTACTTC.

Details on this clonotype: Sequence at one end of the junction differs from germline and may be a read error. CDR3 residues: CASSHYGVGQPQHF. For the CDR3, the DNA is TGTGCCAGCAGTCACTACGGAGTAGGTCAGCCCCAGCATTTT. This sequence joins TRBV10-3 and TRBJ1-5; D uncertain. Germline values: CDR1 ENHRY, CDR2 SYGVKD. The CDR3 length is 14 residues.

Of note for this clonotype: One base away lies a much larger clone, so this may be a sequencing read error. The chain joins TRBV5-1 to TRBJ2-7; D is uncertain. CDR3 size: 13 residues. The germline CDR1 and CDR2 sequences are SGHRS and YFSETQ. The CDR3 region is CASSPGPSDEQCF. The CDR3 nucleotides read TGCGCCAGCAGCCCCGGGCCCAGCGACGAGCAGTGCTTC.

This clonotype was recorded a few times. The chain uses TRBV6-6 and TRBJ2-2; the D gene is possibly TRBD2 (5 bases). The CDR3 covers 14 residues. CDR1 and CDR2 (germline): MNHNY, SVGAGI (reference sequence). The V and J ends lost 7 bases and 5 bases respectively, with 14 bases between them. CDR3 DNA sequence: TGTGCCAGCACCTCGGGATCTAGGACCGGGGAGCTGTTTTTT. Amino acid sequence: CASTSGSRTGELFF.

The chain uses TRBV2 and TRBJ1-2, with a possible D match to TRBD1 (6 bases). With 10 bases removed from V and 1 base from J, the gap between germline ends came to 16 bases. Germline V gives CDR1 SNHLY, CDR2 FYNNEI. The CDR3 has 14 amino acids. CDR3 nucleotides: TGTGCCACGCACAGGGACACCCGTAACTATGGCTACACCTTC. This codes for CATHRDTRNYGYTF.

The table lists this clonotype with a count of one. A much larger clone is a single base away; this may be a read error. The chain carries TRBV7-9 and TRBJ1-1, with 9 nucleotides matching TRBD1. From germline, CDR1 is SEHNR and CDR2 FQNEAQ (reference sequence). CDR3 length equals 16 residues. The CDR3: CASSLVGQGMNTEASF. CDR3 coding DNA: TGTGCCAGCAGCTTAGTGGGACAGGGAATGAACACTGAAGCTTCCTTT.

This chain connects TRBV25-1 to TRBJ2-5; D possibly corresponds to TRBD2 (5 bases). Looked up from germline, CDR1 is MGHDK and CDR2 is SYGVNS. This CDR3 has 13 residues. Here the CDR3 DNA reads TGTGCTAGAGATCATCAGGTTGCGGGGACCCAGTACTTC. Its protein product is CARDHQVAGTQYF. Variable domain in full (rest from reference TRBV25-1 and TRBJ2-5): EADIYQTPRYLVIGTGKKITLECSQTMGHDKMYWYQQDPGMELHLIHYSYGVNSTEKGDLSSESTVSRIRTEHFPLTLESARPSHTSQYLCARDHQVAGTQYFGPGTRLLVL.

This clonotype was seen more than once but under ten times. The J gene is TRBJ2-2, the V gene TRBV14, with D possibly called TRBD1 or TRBD2 (6 bases each). This CDR3 has 17 residues. The germline V gene has CDR1 SGHDN and CDR2 FVKESK. V was shortened by 5 bases and J by 3 bases, with 19 bases between the two germline ends. The CDR3 sequence is CASSLGLGGAHTGELFF. CDR3 sequence (DNA): TGTGCCAGCAGCTTGGGGCTGGGGGGCGCGCACACCGGGGAGCTGTTTTTT.

This clonotype has just a few counts. A read error may produce the germline difference seen at one junction end. This chain uses TRBV5-1 with TRBJ2-1; D might be TRBD1 or TRBD2, each matching 7 bases. Germline V gene sequence: CDR1 SGHRS, CDR2 YFSETQ. The CDR3 extends over 14 amino acids. CDR3 sequence (DNA): TGTGCCAGCAGCTTCCAGGGGGGGGACAATGAGCAGTTCTTC. Translating it yields CASSFQGGDNEQFF.

About this clonotype itself: A much more abundant neighbour one base away suggests this may be a read error. The genes are TRBV20-1 and TRBJ1-6, with D possibly TRBD1 on 6 matching bases. Germline V gene data show CDR1 as DFQATT and CDR2 as SNEGSKA (reference sequence). This CDR3 is 15 amino acids long. The CDR3 nucleotides are TGCAGCGCAACAAGGGGGGGGGAGTATAATTCACCCCTCCACTTT. This gives the protein CSATRGGEYNSPLHF.

On this clonotype itself: A read error may be the cause here, since a much bigger clone is one base away. The V gene is TRBV4-2, the J gene TRBJ2-5; TRBD2 might be the D (5 bases). Germline CDR1 LGHNA, CDR2 YNFKEQ. CDR3 length: 17 residues. Trimming removed 0 bases at V and 9 bases at J, with 23 bases between. The DNA of the CDR3 is TGTGCCAGCAGCCAAGATCACGAGACGGGTGTTTCGGAGGCCCAGTACTTC. Translated, it gives CASSQDHETGVSEAQYF.

Worth noting for this clonotype: A read error may account for a junction end that differs from germline. The chain joins TRBV19 to TRBJ1-5, with D possibly TRBD1 on 6 matching bases. Per the germline V gene, CDR1 is LNHDA and CDR2 is SQIVND (reference sequence). CDR3 length equals 16 residues. CDR3 sequence (DNA): TGTGCCAGTAGTATAGGGGAGGACAGAAGCAGTCAGCCCCAGCATTTT. This sequence encodes CASSIGEDRSSQPQHF.

Of note for this clonotype: The junction does not match germline at one end; this may be a read error. This chain uses TRBV20-1 with TRBJ2-5, with D perhaps matching TRBD1 (6 bases). This CDR3 spans 15 amino acids. Germline V gene lookup returns CDR1 DFQATT and CDR2 SNEGSKA (reference sequence). CDR3: CSARGGQLYQETQDF. The DNA of the CDR3 is TGCAGTGCTAGAGGTGGACAGCTATACCAAGAGACCCAGGACTTC.

As concerns this clonotype: This may be a read error, as it is one base from a much larger clone. The chain joins TRBV12-1 to TRBJ1-3. TRBV12-1 is termed a pseudogene. This CDR3 is built from 19 residues. The CDR3 nucleotides are TGTGCCAGCAGCTTTCGCCCTGGTTACAAGGAGTACTCTGGAAACACCATATATTTT. It encodes CASSFRPGYKEYSGNTIYF.

This clonotype was seen ten or more times. This chain links TRBV5-1 with TRBJ2-2, with 10 bases fitting TRBD2. This CDR3 contains 15 residues. From germline, CDR1 is SGHRS and CDR2 YFSETQ. The ends lost 4 bases at V and 6 bases at J; junction bases unmatched: 6. The CDR3 reads CASSPGLAFAGELFF. The CDR3 coding sequence is TGCGCCAGCAGCCCGGGACTAGCGTTTGCCGGGGAGCTGTTTTTT.

In this sample, this clonotype turned up many times. The CDR3 DNA is TGTGCCAGCAGCGCCGGACAGGGGTTGAGGGGCTACACCTTC. It yields the protein CASSAGQGLRGYTF. V usage is TRBV5-6 and J usage is TRBJ1-2; TRBD1 aligns across 9 bases. V shed 4 bases and J 8 bases; nucleotides not matched to a gene: 9. The germline CDR1 and CDR2 sequences are SGHDT and YYEEEE. The CDR3 consists of 14 residues. The full variable domain, rest sourced from reference TRBV5-6 and TRBJ1-2, is DAGVTQSPTHLIKTRGQQVTLRCSPKSGHDTVSWYQQALGQGPQFIFQYYEEEERQRGNFPDRFSGHQFPNYSSELNVNALLLGDSALYLCASSAGQGLRGYTFGSGTRLTVV.

About this clonotype itself: This may stem from a read error, because a much larger clone lies one nucleotide away. V and J are TRBV15 and TRBJ2-7; D remains unclear. This CDR3 is built from 11 residues. The germline V and J ends were trimmed by 4 bases and 3 bases, with 4 bases remaining between them. CDR1 is LNHNV and CDR2 is YYDKDF in the germline V gene (reference sequence). This chain's CDR3 is CATSTYYEQYF. For the CDR3, the DNA is TGTGCCACCAGCACCTACTACGAGCAGTACTTC.

The chain carries TRBV10-3 and TRBJ2-7, with 9 bases that match TRBD1. The CDR3 is 13 residues long. CDR1 is ENHRY, CDR2 SYGVKD, per germline. V trimming: 4 bases; J trimming: 6 bases; junction bases outside the gene matches: 4. The CDR3 protein is CAISGDREGEQYF. The CDR3 nucleotides read TGTGCCATCAGTGGGGACAGGGAGGGCGAGCAGTACTTC.

A word on this clonotype: A much larger clone lies a single base off, so this may be a read error. This sequence joins TRBV2 and TRBJ1-1; D remains ambiguous. V was trimmed by 8 bases and J by 4 bases, leaving 11 bases between them. CDR3 length equals 12 residues. CDR1 and CDR2 (germline): SNHLY, FYNNEI. CDR3 nucleotide sequence: TGTGCCAGCGAAAGAGCGGGCACTGAAGCTTTCTTT. The encoded protein is CASERAGTEAFF.